One and the same sample provided the 12 T cell receptor beta chains below, sequenced in a study of identical twins. In TCRdb, the 5' RACE reads were re-called with MiXCR into one record per CDR3 protein. This sample has some 240,000 distinct CDR3 sequences, with about 8.5% found just once. Another study also made use of these data, one on yellow fever vaccine responses in identical twins.

The sequencing input was CD8+ T cells sorted from blood. The receptors shown here come from a woman aged 18-29 years in good health.

The chain uses TRBV29-1 and TRBJ2-3; tentatively, D is TRBD2 (6 bases). V gave up 2 bases and J gave up 6 bases, with 21 bases separating them. In germline, CDR1 is SQVTM, CDR2 ANQGSEA. The CDR3 contains 16 residues. CDR3 protein: CSVEILASAPSDTQYF. The CDR3, as DNA: TGCAGCGTTGAAATTTTGGCTAGCGCCCCAAGTGATACGCAGTATTTT.

This clonotype turned up a few times. The chain links TRBV5-1 to TRBJ2-3; the D gene is possibly TRBD2 (7 bases). V lost 4 bases to trimming and J lost 0 bases, with 15 bases between them. The CDR3 consists of 16 residues. Germline V CDR1 and CDR2: SGHRS, YFSETQ. As DNA, the CDR3 is TGCGCCAGCAGCGCCAGGGGAGGGTCTAGCACAGATACGCAGTATTTT. This gives the protein CASSARGGSSTDTQYF.

The chain recombines TRBV12-3 or TRBV12-4 with TRBJ2-3; D gene unclear. This CDR3 is 13 amino acids long. Trimming pared 1 base from V and 8 bases from J, leaving 10 bases between. The CDR3 nucleotides read TGTGCCAGCAGTTTAGGAACTGCTGCTACGCAGTATTTT. It specifies CASSLGTAATQYF.

The CDR3 loop reads CASRPLRELGNEQFF. DNA of the CDR3: TGTGCCAGCAGACCCCTGCGGGAGCTGGGCAATGAGCAGTTCTTC. The chain employs TRBV6-4 and TRBJ2-1; TRBD2 agrees at 7 bases. V gave up 6 bases and J gave up 6 bases; unmatched junction bases: 11. The CDR3 contains 15 residues. Looked up from germline, CDR1 is MRHNA and CDR2 is SNTAGT.

This clonotype has at least ten counts. The chain is built from TRBV3-1 and TRBJ1-1, with TRBD1 identical over 7 bases. Germline CDR1 reads LGHDT; CDR2 reads YNNKEL (reference sequence). The ends lost 1 base at V and 7 bases at J; junction bases unmatched: 6. CDR3 length: 14 residues. The CDR3, as DNA: TGTGCCAGCAGCCAAGTTCAGGGGGTTTTTGAAGCTTTCTTT. The encoded protein is CASSQVQGVFEAFF.

This chain uses TRBV7-2 with TRBJ2-3; the D gene is possibly TRBD2 (7 bases). V lost 7 bases, J lost 4 bases, and 18 bases lay in between. CDR1 is SGHTA and CDR2 is FQGNSA in the germline V gene. The CDR3 runs to 15 residues. In DNA, the CDR3 is TGTGCCAGCATCGAGGGGGGGCGGTTGGCAGATACGCAGTATTTT. It is translated as CASIEGGRLADTQYF.

This clonotype has just a few counts. This sequence joins TRBV28 and TRBJ2-7; 9 nucleotides align to TRBD1. The germline gives CDR1 MDHEN, CDR2 SYDVKM. The CDR3 is made up of 13 amino acids. J gave up 5 bases and V 11 bases, and 10 bases lay outside the gene matches. CDR3 DNA sequence: TGTGCCGTCCCTCCGGGACAGGGAGACGAGCAGTACTTC. The encoded protein is CAVPPGQGDEQYF.

CDR3 loop: CASSRDNLPGEQFF. The CDR3 DNA is TGTGCCAGCAGCCGGGACAACCTTCCAGGTGAGCAGTTCTTC. This chain links TRBV27 with TRBJ2-1, with D possibly matching TRBD1 (6 bases). V dropped 6 bases and J dropped 9 bases, with 18 bases sitting between them. Germline assignment: CDR1 MNHEY and CDR2 SMNVEV (reference sequence). CDR3 length: 14 amino acids.

Ten or more counts support this clonotype. The rearrangement joins TRBV20-1 to TRBJ2-7; 10 nucleotides match TRBD1. The CDR3 covers 13 residues. V lost 5 bases, J lost 6 bases, and 7 bases stayed unmatched. The germline CDR1 and CDR2 sequences are DFQATT and SNEGSKA (reference sequence). The CDR3 protein is CSARDRGYAEQYF. DNA for the CDR3: TGCAGTGCTCGGGACAGGGGTTACGCCGAGCAGTACTTC.

The chain couples TRBV2 to TRBJ2-7; perhaps TRBD1 as D (5 bases). V was clipped by 4 bases and J by 5 bases, with 9 bases between them. The CDR3 extends over 12 amino acids. Looked up from germline, CDR1 is SNHLY and CDR2 is FYNNEI. The CDR3 region is CASSAGYDEQYF. DNA for the CDR3: TGTGCCAGCAGTGCAGGGTACGACGAGCAGTACTTC.

This clonotype showed up many times. The rearrangement links TRBV27 to TRBJ2-7, with 7 bases aligning to TRBD1. V gave up 4 bases and J gave up 1 base; unmatched junction bases: 4. The CDR3 is made up of 14 amino acids. From germline, CDR1 is MNHEY and CDR2 SMNVEV (reference sequence). The CDR3 loop is CASSSYRGSYEQYF. As DNA, the CDR3 is TGTGCCAGCAGTTCCTACAGGGGTTCCTACGAGCAGTACTTC.

The sample holds a few counts of this clonotype. The chain employs TRBV7-9 and TRBJ2-1; D uncertain. Trimming removed 1 base from V and 5 bases from J, with 9 bases in between. The germline CDR1 and CDR2 sequences are SEHNR and FQNEAQ (reference sequence). The CDR3 contains 14 residues. The CDR3 DNA sequence: TGTGCCAGCAGCTTAGTATCCCAGAACAATGAGCAGTTCTTC. This codes for CASSLVSQNNEQFF.